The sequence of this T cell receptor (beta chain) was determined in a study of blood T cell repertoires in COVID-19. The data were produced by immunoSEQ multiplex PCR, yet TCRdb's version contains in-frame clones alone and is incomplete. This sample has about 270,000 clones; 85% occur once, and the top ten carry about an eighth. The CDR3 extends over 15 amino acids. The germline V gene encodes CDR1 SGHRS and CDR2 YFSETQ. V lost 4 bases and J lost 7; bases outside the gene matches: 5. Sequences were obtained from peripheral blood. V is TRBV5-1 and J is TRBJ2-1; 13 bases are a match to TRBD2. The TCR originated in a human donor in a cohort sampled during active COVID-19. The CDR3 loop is CASSRLAGGPNEQFF. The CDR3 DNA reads TGCGCCAGCAGCCGACTAGCGGGAGGACCTAATGAGCAGTTCTTC.